This is a list of T cell receptor beta chains from one sample in a study of cytomegalovirus exposure and HLA in healthy donors. Profiling relied on immunoSEQ multiplex PCR, and the TCRdb table lists in-frame clones only, not all of them. The repertoire has about 240,000 clones, approximately 87% of them found once; the top ten carry 2.6%. The sequenced material came from PBMCs. These receptor sequences come from a man in his late teens or twenties in good health and CMV-seronegative. Both conserved end residues are part of each CDR3. A D gene is named only where the DNA matches it firmly. The size entry is marked missing in some rows and otherwise reads once, few, many or a size class.

>TRBD1|-|TRBV28|TRBJ1-5
CASSRSGTGIGLKQPQHF
TGTGCCAGCAGTAGATCCGGGACAGGGATCGGGCTGAAGCAGCCCCAGCATTTT
>TRBD2|-|TRBV9|TRBJ2-5
CASSVEGTSGGAGTQYF
TGTGCCAGCAGCGTAGAAGGGACTAGCGGGGGGGCCGGGACCCAGTACTTC
>TRBD2|once|TRBV28|TRBJ2-7
CASYTSGRVYEQYF
TGTGCCAGCTATACTAGCGGGAGGGTGTACGAGCAGTACTTC
>-|-|TRBV5-5|TRBJ1-6
CASSPERISSYNSPLHF
TGTGCCAGCAGCCCCGAGAGGATTAGCTCCTATAATTCACCCCTCCACTTT
>-|-|TRBV4-3|TRBJ1-2
CASSQAGGVDGYTF
TGCGCCAGCAGCCAAGCTGGGGGCGTGGATGGCTACACCTTC
>-|-|TRBV5-6|TRBJ1-5
CASSQVGQPQHF
TGTGCCAGCAGCCAGGTGGGCCAGCCCCAGCATTTT
>-|once|TRBV9|TRBJ2-5
CASSAHAGPQETQYF
TGTGCCAGCAGCGCCCATGCCGGTCCCCAAGAGACCCAGTACTTC
>-|-|TRBV7-9|TRBJ2-5
CASSLVGVEETQYF
TGTGCCAGCAGCTTAGTAGGGGTCGAAGAGACCCAGTACTTC
>-|-|TRBV7-9|TRBJ1-2
CASSREIYDGYTF
TGTGCCAGCAGCCGCGAAATTTACGATGGCTACACCTTC
>-|once|TRBV7-2|TRBJ2-1
CASSSFTRDGEQFF
TGTGCCAGCAGCTCCTTTACGCGGGACGGGGAGCAGTTCTTC
>TRBD2|-|TRBV28|TRBJ2-3
CASRWGGSTDTQYF
TGTGCCAGCAGATGGGGGGGAAGCACAGATACGCAGTATTTT
>TRBD1|-|TRBV19|TRBJ1-2
CASSRDRANYGYTF
TGTGCTAGTAGCCGCGACAGGGCAAACTATGGCTACACCTTC
>TRBD1|-|TRBV28|TRBJ1-3
CASSLTGEYSGNTIYF
TGTGCCAGCAGTTTAACAGGGGAATACTCTGGAAACACCATATATTTT
>-|once|TRBV30|TRBJ1-5
CAWKNRPFHSNQPQHF
TGTGCCTGGAAAAACAGGCCGTTCCATAGCAATCAGCCCCAGCATTTT
>-|-|TRBV7-2|TRBJ2-7
CASSPTGQSSYEQYF
TGTGCCAGCAGCCCGACTGGACAGTCTTCCTACGAGCAGTACTTC
>-|-|TRBV7-2|TRBJ2-4
CASSFGMAKNIQYF
TGTGCCAGCAGCTTCGGGATGGCCAAAAACATTCAGTACTTC
>-|once|TRBV30|TRBJ1-5
CAWSVARQPQHF
TGTGCCTGGAGTGTCGCGCGTCAGCCCCAGCATTTT
>TRBD1|-|TRBV6-4|TRBJ1-4
CASTWTGKNEKLFF
TGTGCCAGCACTTGGACAGGGAAAAATGAAAAACTGTTTTTT
>TRBD1|-|TRBV28|TRBJ2-7
CATRTGSYEQYF
TGTGCCACTCGGACAGGGAGCTACGAGCAGTACTTC
>TRBD1|-|TRBV15|TRBJ2-3
CATSRAGTASTDTQYF
TGTGCCACCAGCAGAGCGGGGACAGCTAGCACAGATACGCAGTATTTT
>TRBD1|-|TRBV10-1|TRBJ2-7
CASSDSGTDEQYF
TGCGCCAGCAGTGATTCCGGGACAGACGAGCAGTACTTC
>-|-|TRBV5-1|TRBJ1-2
CASSFDSYGYTF
TGCGCCAGCAGCTTCGACAGTTATGGCTACACCTTC
>TRBD2|few|TRBV7-2|TRBJ2-3
CASSLAGTSGGAQDTQYF
TGTGCCAGCAGCTTAGCTGGGACTAGCGGGGGGGCCCAAGATACGCAGTATTTT
>TRBD1|-|TRBV7-2|TRBJ2-7
CASSSDRGPYEQYF
TGTGCCAGCAGCTCCGACAGGGGGCCCTACGAGCAGTACTTC
>-|-|TRBV4-3|TRBJ2-5
CASSQAGEETQYF
TGCGCCAGCAGCCAAGCGGGGGAGGAGACCCAGTACTTC
>-|few|TRBV9|TRBJ1-6
CASSVVGLNSPLHF
TGTGCCAGCAGCGTAGTTGGACTGAATTCACCCCTCCACTTT
>TRBD2|once|TRBV25-1|TRBJ2-2
CASSDELAGGRNTGELFF
TGTGCCAGCAGTGACGAACTAGCGGGAGGAAGGAACACCGGGGAGCTGTTTTTT
>TRBD1|few|TRBV28|TRBJ1-6
CASLVEGTGNSPLHF
TGTGCCAGCCTGGTGGAAGGGACAGGGAATTCACCCCTCCACTTT
>-|-|TRBV5-6|TRBJ2-3
CASSFRLASTDTQYF
TGTGCCAGCAGCTTTCGACTGGCGAGCACAGATACGCAGTATTTT
>TRBD2|once|TRBV4-1|TRBJ2-5
CASSQPGLGETQYF
TGCGCCAGCAGCCAACCGGGACTAGGCGAGACCCAGTACTTC
>TRBD1|-|TRBV14|TRBJ2-1
CASSLRTGRFYNEQFF
TGTGCCAGCAGCCTTCGGACAGGGAGGTTCTACAATGAGCAGTTCTTC
>TRBD2|-|TRBV2|TRBJ2-5
CASSIGGKTQYF
TGTGCCAGCAGTATCGGGGGGAAGACCCAGTACTTC
>TRBD2|few|TRBV9|TRBJ2-1
CASSSRTSGTHNEQFF
TGTGCCAGCAGCTCACGGACTAGCGGGACCCACAATGAGCAGTTCTTC
>-|-|TRBV28|TRBJ1-6
CASSLPDYNSPLHF
TGTGCCAGCAGTTTACCAGACTATAATTCACCCCTCCACTTT
>-|-|TRBV5-4|TRBJ1-1
CASSQREGAEAFF
TGTGCCAGCAGCCAACGGGAGGGCGCTGAAGCTTTCTTT
>-|-|TRBV28|TRBJ2-7
CAITGGEGYEQYF
TGTGCCATTACAGGGGGGGAGGGTTACGAGCAGTACTTC
>-|few|TRBV11-2|TRBJ1-2
CASSSQGLCTF
TGTGCCAGCAGCTCCCAGGGTCTCTGTACCTTC
>-|-|TRBV30|TRBJ2-7
CAWSGRDPSEQYF
TGTGCCTGGAGTGGGAGGGACCCTTCCGAGCAGTACTTC
>-|-|TRBV20-1|TRBJ2-5
CSGRAQETQYF
TGCAGTGGGCGGGCCCAAGAGACCCAGTACTTC
>-|-|TRBV11-2|TRBJ2-7
CASGLDSAEQYF
TGTGCCAGTGGACTTGACTCAGCCGAGCAGTACTTC
>-|-|TRBV5-6|TRBJ1-1
CASSLTGITEAFF
TGTGCCAGCAGCTTGACAGGGATTACTGAAGCTTTCTTT
>TRBD1|-|TRBV6-5|TRBJ1-2
CASRDSGGDGYTF
TGTGCCAGCAGGGACTCAGGGGGCGATGGCTACACCTTC
>-|-|TRBV6-6|TRBJ2-3
CASRPGVGINTDTQYF
TGTGCCAGCAGGCCAGGGGTGGGGATTAACACAGATACGCAGTATTTT
>-|-|TRBV6-1|TRBJ1-2
CAIEPDSGYGYTF
TGTGCCATCGAACCGGACAGCGGCTATGGCTACACCTTC
>-|-|TRBV2|TRBJ2-7
CASSGQGSRYF
TGTGCCAGCAGTGGGCAGGGTAGTAGGTACTTC
>-|few|TRBV5-1|TRBJ2-3
CASSLDLDTQYF
TGCGCCAGCAGCTTGGATCTCGATACGCAGTATTTT
>-|-|TRBV25-1|TRBJ2-3
CASSQDGGSTDTQYF
TGTGCCAGCAGTCAGGACGGAGGTAGCACAGATACGCAGTATTTT
>-|-|TRBV7-9|TRBJ2-7
CASSQKTYEQYF
TGTGCCAGCAGCCAAAAAACCTACGAGCAGTACTTC
>TRBD1|-|TRBV2|TRBJ2-4
CASSQPGDRKNIQYF
TGTGCCAGCAGTCAACCTGGGGACAGAAAAAACATTCAGTACTTC
>-|few|TRBV6-6|TRBJ1-1
CASSYSRGSEAFF
TGTGCCAGCAGTTACTCCAGGGGTTCTGAAGCTTTCTTT
>-|once|TRBV4-3|TRBJ1-5
CASSQDVGENQPQHF
TGCGCCAGCAGCCAAGATGTAGGAGAGAATCAGCCCCAGCATTTT
>-|-|TRBV28|TRBJ1-6
CAIRSSYNSPLHF
TGTGCCATAAGGAGCTCCTATAATTCACCCCTCCACTTT
>TRBD2|-|TRBV10-3|TRBJ2-3
CAVSLAGRGDTQYF
TGTGCCGTCTCACTAGCGGGGCGCGGGGATACGCAGTATTTT